This TCR beta chain emerged from a study of blood T cell repertoires in COVID-19. Across the study: The United States, Italy and Spain supplied acute and convalescent COVID-19 samples. Nucleic acid was either cDNA or gDNA, and it came from T cells, B-cell-depleted T cells, or PBMCs.

Germline V lookup: CDR1 MDHEN, CDR2 SYDVKM. V lost 5 bases and J lost 2, with 4 bases in between. The CDR3 is 11 residues long. Repertoires were generated with immunoSEQ multiplex PCR, while TCRdb's copy carries only in-frame clones and drops some. This sample has a few hundred thousand clones, with roughly four fifths found just once. Sample: peripheral blood. The TCR sequence derives from a man aged 25 to 40 who had recovered from COVID-19. The rearrangement uses TRBV28 and TRBJ2-7; D gene ambiguous. This chain's CDR3 is CASSLTYEQYF. The CDR3 DNA sequence: TGTGCCAGCAGTCTAACCTACGAGCAGTACTTC.